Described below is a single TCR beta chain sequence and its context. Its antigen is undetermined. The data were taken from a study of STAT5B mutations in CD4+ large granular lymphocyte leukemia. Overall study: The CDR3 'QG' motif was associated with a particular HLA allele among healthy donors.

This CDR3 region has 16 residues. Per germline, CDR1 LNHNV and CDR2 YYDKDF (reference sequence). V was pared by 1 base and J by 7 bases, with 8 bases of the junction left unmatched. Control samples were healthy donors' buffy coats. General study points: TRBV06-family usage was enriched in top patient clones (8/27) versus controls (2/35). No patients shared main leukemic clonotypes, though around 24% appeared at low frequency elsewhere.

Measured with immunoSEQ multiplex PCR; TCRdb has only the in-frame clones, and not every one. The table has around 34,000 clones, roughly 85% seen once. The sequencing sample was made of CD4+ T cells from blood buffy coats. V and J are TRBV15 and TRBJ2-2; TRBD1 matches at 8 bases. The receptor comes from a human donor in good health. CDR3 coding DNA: TGTGCCACCAGCAGAGGACAGGGGACGACGGACGGGGAGCTGTTTTTT. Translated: CATSRGQGTTDGELFF.